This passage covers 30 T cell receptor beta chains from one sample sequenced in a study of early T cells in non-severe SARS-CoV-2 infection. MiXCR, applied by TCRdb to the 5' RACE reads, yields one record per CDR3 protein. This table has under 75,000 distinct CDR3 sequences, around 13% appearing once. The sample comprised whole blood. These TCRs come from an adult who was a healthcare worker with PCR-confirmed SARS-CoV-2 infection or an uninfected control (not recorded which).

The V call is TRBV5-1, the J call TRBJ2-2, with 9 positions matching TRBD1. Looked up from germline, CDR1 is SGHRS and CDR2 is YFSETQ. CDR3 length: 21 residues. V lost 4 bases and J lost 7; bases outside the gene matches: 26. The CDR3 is CASSSDPTGQGIRRQNGELFF. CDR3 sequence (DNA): TGCGCCAGCAGCAGTGACCCTACGGGACAGGGTATCAGACGACAGAACGGGGAGCTGTTTTTT.

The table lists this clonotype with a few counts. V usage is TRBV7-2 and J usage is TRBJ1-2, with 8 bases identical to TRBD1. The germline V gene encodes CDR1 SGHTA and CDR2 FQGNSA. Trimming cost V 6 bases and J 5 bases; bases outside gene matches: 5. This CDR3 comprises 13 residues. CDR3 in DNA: TGTGCCAGCAGGGGACAGGAGTCATATGGCTACACCTTC. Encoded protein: CASRGQESYGYTF.

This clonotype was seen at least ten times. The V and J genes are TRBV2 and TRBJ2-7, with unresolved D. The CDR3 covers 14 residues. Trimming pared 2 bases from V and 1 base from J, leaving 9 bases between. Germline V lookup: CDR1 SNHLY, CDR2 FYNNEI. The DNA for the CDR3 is TGTGCCAGCAGTGAAAACTTTGGATCCTACGAGCAGTACTTC. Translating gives CASSENFGSYEQYF.

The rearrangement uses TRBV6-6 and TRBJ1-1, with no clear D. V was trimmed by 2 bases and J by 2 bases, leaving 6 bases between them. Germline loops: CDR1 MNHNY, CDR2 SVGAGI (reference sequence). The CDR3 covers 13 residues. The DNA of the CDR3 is TGTGCCAGCAGTTACGCGGAAAACACTGAAGCTTTCTTT. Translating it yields CASSYAENTEAFF.

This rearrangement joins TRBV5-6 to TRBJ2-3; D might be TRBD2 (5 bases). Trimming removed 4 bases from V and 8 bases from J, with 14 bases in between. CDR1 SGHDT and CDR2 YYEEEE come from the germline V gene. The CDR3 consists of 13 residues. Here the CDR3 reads CASSRGRSGTQYF. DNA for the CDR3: TGTGCCAGCAGCCGAGGACGAAGCGGTACGCAGTATTTT.

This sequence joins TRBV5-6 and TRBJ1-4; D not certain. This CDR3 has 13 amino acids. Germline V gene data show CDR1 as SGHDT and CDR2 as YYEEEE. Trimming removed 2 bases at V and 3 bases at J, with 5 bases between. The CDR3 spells CASSFQSNEKLFF. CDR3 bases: TGTGCCAGCAGCTTTCAGTCTAATGAAAAACTGTTTTTT.

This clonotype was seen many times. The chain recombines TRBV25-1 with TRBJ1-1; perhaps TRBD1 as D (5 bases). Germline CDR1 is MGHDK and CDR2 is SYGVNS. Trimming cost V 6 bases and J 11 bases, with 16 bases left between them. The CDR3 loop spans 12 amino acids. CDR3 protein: CASSLPRGRAFF. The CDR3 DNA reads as TGTGCCAGCAGCCTTCCCCGGGGGAGGGCTTTCTTT. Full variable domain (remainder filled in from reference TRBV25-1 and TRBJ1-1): EADIYQTPRYLVIGTGKKITLECSQTMGHDKMYWYQQDPGMELHLIHYSYGVNSTEKGDLSSESTVSRIRTEHFPLTLESARPSHTSQYLCASSLPRGRAFFGQGTRLTVV.

The chain's CDR3 is CASSPDSGRGNEQFF. The DNA of the CDR3 is TGTGCCAGCAGTCCTGATAGCGGGCGGGGCAATGAGCAGTTCTTC. V gene TRBV2 combines with J gene TRBJ2-1; 7 bases match TRBD2. This CDR3 comprises 15 residues. From germline, CDR1 is SNHLY and CDR2 FYNNEI. Unmatched junction bases numbered 10, after V lost 5 bases and J lost 6 bases.

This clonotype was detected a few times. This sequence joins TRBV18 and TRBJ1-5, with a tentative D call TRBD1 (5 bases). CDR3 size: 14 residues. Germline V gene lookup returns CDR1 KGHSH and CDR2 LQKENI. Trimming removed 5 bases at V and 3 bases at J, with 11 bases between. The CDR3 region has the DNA TGTGCCAGCTCATCCGGGACGGTCAATCAGCCCCAGCATTTT. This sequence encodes CASSSGTVNQPQHF. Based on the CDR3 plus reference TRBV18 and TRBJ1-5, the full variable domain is NAGVMQNPRHLVRRRGQEARLRCSPMKGHSHVYWYRQLPEEGLKFMVYLQKENIIDESGMPKERFSAEFPKEGPSILRIQQVVRGDSAAYFCASSSGTVNQPQHFGDGTRLSIL.

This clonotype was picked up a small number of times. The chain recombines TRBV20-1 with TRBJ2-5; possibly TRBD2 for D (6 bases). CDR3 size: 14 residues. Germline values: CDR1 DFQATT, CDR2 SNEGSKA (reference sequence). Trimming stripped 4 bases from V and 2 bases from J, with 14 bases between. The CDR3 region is CSATRGWGQETQYF. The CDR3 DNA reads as TGCAGTGCTACCCGGGGGTGGGGACAAGAGACCCAGTACTTC.

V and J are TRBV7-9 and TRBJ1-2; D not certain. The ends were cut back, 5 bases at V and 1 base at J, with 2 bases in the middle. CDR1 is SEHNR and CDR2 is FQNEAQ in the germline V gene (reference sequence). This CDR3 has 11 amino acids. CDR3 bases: TGTGCCAGCAGCGATAACTATGGCTACACCTTC. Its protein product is CASSDNYGYTF.

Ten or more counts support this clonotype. CDR3 residues: CASSLHSNRDNKRKTQYF. Here the CDR3 DNA reads TGTGCCAGCAGCTTACACTCGAACCGGGACAACAAGCGAAAGACCCAGTACTTC. The rearrangement uses TRBV7-9 and TRBJ2-5; D might be TRBD1 (6 bases). This CDR3 contains 18 residues. Per germline, CDR1 SEHNR and CDR2 FQNEAQ (reference sequence). The V end was cut by 2 bases, the J end by 6 bases, with 25 bases between.

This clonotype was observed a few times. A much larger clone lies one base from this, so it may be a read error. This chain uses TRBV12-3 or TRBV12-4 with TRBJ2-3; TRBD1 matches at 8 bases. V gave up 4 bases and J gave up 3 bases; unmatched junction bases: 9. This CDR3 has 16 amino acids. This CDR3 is CASSSYRGIWTDTQYF. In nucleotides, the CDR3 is TGTGCCAGCAGTTCCTACAGGGGGATATGGACAGATACGCAGTATTTT.

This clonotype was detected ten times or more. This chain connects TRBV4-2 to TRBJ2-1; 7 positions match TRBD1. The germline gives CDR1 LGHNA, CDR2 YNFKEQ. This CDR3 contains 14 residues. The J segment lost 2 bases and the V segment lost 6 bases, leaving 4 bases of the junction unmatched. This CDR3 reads CASRGQGAYNEQFF. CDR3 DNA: TGTGCCAGCAGGGGGCAGGGGGCCTACAATGAGCAGTTCTTC.

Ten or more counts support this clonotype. Here the CDR3 DNA reads TGCGCCAGCAGCCTGTGGACAGGGACTAGCGGAGCCTACGAGCAGTACTTC. Its translation is CASSLWTGTSGAYEQYF. The genes are TRBV5-1 and TRBJ2-7, with 11 bases that match TRBD2. V lost 4 bases to trimming and J lost 2 bases; unmatched junction nucleotides: 11. Germline loops: CDR1 SGHRS, CDR2 YFSETQ. The CDR3 extends over 17 amino acids.

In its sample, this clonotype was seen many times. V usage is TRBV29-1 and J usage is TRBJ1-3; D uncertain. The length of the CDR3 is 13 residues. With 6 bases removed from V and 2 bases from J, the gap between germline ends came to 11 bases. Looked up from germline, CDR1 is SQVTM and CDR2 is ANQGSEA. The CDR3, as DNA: TGCAGCGTCCAGCCGGCCACTGGAAACACCATATATTTT. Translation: CSVQPATGNTIYF.

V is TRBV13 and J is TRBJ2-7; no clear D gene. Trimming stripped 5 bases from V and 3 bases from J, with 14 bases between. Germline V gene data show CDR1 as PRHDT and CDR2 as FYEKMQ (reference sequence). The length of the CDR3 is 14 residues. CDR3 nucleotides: TGTGCCAGCAGCCGATCTACTGCCTTCTACGAGCAGTACTTC. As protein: CASSRSTAFYEQYF.

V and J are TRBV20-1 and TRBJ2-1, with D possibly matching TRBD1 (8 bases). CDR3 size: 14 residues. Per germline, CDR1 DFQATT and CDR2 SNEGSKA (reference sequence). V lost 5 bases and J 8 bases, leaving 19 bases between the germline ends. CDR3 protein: CSAFPLTGGDEQFF. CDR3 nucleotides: TGCAGTGCTTTTCCCCTCACAGGGGGGGATGAGCAGTTCTTC.

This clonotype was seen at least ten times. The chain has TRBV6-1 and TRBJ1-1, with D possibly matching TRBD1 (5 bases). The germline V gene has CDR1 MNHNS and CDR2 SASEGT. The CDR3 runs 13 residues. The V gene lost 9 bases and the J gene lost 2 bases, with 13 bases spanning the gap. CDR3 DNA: TGTGCCAGTAATTATGACAGAAACACTGAAGCTTTCTTT. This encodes CASNYDRNTEAFF.

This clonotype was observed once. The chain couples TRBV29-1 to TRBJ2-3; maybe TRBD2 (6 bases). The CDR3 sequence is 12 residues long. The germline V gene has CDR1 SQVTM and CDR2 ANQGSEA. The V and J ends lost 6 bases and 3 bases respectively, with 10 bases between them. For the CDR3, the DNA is TGCAGCGTCGGGGGAGCAACAGATACGCAGTATTTT. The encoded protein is CSVGGATDTQYF.

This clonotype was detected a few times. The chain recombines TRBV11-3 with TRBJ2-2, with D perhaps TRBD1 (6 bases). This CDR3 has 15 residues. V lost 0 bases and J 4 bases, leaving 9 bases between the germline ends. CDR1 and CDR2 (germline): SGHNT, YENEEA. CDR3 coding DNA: TGTGCCAGCAGCTTAGATCAAGGGGGCACCGGGGAGCTGTTTTTT. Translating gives CASSLDQGGTGELFF.

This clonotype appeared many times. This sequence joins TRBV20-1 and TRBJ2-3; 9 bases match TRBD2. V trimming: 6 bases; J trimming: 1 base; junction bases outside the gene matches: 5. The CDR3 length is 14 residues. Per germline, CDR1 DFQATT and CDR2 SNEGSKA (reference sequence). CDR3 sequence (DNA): TGCAGTGCCCCGCGGGAGGGGCGCACAGATACGCAGTATTTT. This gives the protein CSAPREGRTDTQYF.

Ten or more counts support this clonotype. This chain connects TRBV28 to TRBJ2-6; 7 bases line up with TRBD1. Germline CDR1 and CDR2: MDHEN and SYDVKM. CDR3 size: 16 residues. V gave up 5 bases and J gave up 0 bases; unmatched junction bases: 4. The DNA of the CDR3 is TGTGCCAGCAGTCGGGACAGCCTCTCTGGGGCCAACGTCCTGACTTTC. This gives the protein CASSRDSLSGANVLTF.

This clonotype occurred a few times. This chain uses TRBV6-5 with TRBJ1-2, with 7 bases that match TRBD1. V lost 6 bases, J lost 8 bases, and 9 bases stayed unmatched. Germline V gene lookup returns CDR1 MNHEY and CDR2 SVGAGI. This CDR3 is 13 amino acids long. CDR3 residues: CASSRDRDGGYTF. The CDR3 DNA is TGTGCCAGCAGCAGAGACAGGGACGGGGGCTACACCTTC.

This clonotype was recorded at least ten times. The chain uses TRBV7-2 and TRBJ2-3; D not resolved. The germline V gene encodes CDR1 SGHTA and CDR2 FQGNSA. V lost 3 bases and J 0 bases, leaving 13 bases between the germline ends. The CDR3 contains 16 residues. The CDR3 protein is CASSLGGPASTDTQYF. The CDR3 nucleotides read TGTGCCAGCAGCTTGGGTGGCCCCGCTAGCACAGATACGCAGTATTTT.

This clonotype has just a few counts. CDR3 DNA sequence: TGTGCCAGCAGCAGGGGGACAGTGGATAATCAGCCCCAGCATTTT. It is translated as CASSRGTVDNQPQHF. The rearrangement uses TRBV21-1 and TRBJ1-5; the DNA was not compared with TRBD1, the D call given in the table. TRBV21-1 is deemed a pseudogene. This CDR3 is 15 amino acids long.

Here the CDR3 reads CASSQEGSPTKLFF. CDR3 in DNA: TGCGCCAGCAGCCAGGAAGGGTCCCCTACAAAACTGTTTTTT. The chain uses TRBV5-1 and TRBJ1-4; D is undetermined. The CDR3 loop spans 14 amino acids. CDR1 is SGHRS and CDR2 is YFSETQ in the germline V gene. The ends were cut back, 4 bases at V and 10 bases at J, with 17 bases in the middle.

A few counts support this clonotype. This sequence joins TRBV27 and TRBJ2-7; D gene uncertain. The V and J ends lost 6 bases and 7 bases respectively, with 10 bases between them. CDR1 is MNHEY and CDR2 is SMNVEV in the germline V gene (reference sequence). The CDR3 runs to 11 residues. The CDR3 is CASRAYMEQYF. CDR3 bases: TGTGCCAGCAGGGCCTACATGGAGCAGTACTTC.

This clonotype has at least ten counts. CDR3 sequence: CAWSVLNNTGELFF. The CDR3 coding sequence is TGTGCCTGGAGTGTACTTAATAACACCGGGGAGCTGTTTTTT. V usage is TRBV30 and J usage is TRBJ2-2; no firm D call. V was pared by 0 bases and J by 2 bases, with 7 bases between. The CDR3 consists of 14 residues. Germline V gene sequence: CDR1 GTSNPN, CDR2 SVGIG (reference sequence).

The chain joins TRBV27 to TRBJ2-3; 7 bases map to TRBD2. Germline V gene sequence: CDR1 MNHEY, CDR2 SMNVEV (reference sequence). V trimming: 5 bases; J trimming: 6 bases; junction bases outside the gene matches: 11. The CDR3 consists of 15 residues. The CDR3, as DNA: TGTGCCAGCAGTGGACTAGTCTCGGTGGGTGATACGCAGTATTTT. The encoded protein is CASSGLVSVGDTQYF.